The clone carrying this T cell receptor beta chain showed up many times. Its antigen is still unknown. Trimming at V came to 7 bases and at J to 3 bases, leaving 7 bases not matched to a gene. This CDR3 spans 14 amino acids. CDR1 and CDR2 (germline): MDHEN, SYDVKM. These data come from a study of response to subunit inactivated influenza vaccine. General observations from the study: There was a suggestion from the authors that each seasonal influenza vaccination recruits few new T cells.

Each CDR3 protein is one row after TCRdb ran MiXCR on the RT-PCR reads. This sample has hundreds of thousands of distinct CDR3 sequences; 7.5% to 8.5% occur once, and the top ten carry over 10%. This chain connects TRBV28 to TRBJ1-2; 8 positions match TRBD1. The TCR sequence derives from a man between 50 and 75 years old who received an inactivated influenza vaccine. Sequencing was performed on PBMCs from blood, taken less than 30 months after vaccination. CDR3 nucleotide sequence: TGTGCCAGCACGACAGGGGTCAGTGACTATGGCTACACCTTC. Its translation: CASTTGVSDYGYTF.